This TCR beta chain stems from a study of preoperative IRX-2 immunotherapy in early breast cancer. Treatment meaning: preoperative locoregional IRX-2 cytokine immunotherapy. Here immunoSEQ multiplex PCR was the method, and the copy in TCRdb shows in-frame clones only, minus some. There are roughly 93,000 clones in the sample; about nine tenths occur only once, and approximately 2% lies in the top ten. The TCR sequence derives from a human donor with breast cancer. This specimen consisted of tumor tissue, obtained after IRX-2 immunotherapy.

As DNA, the CDR3 is TGTGCCAGCAGCACACATCGGAGCCGGACTGAAGCTTTCTTT. The encoded protein is CASSTHRSRTEAFF. The chain combines TRBV7-6 with TRBJ1-1; no reliable D call. Germline loops: CDR1 SGHVS, CDR2 FNYEAQ. V lost 5 bases and J 5 bases, leaving 15 bases between the germline ends. The CDR3 has 14 residues.